One sample yielded the 10 T cell receptor beta chains listed below, sequenced in a study of blood T cell repertoires in COVID-19. Measured with immunoSEQ multiplex PCR; TCRdb has only the in-frame clones, and not every one. The sample records around 200,000 clones, roughly 90% being singletons. Source material: PBMCs or T cells enriched from blood (not recorded which). Every receptor here comes from a young woman who had recovered from COVID-19.

The CDR3 loop is CASSLDRAPSGNTIYF. The DNA for the CDR3 is TGTGCCAGCAGCTTGGACAGAGCTCCTTCTGGAAACACCATATATTTT. This sequence joins TRBV5-4 and TRBJ1-3; D is uncertain. Germline V lookup: CDR1 SGHNT, CDR2 YYREEE (reference sequence). This CDR3 has 16 residues. V was pared by 0 bases and J by 1 base, with 11 bases between.

This sequence joins TRBV7-9 and TRBJ2-3; D is unresolved. The CDR3 is 16 residues long. In germline, CDR1 is SEHNR, CDR2 FQNEAQ (reference sequence). The V end lost 2 bases, the J end lost 1 base, and 13 bases lay between the germline ends. CDR3 protein: CASSLYRGTRTDTQYF. CDR3 sequence (DNA): TGTGCCAGCAGCTTATATCGCGGCACCCGCACAGATACGCAGTATTTT.

The chain is built from TRBV28 and TRBJ1-5, with D maybe TRBD1 (6 bases). Germline values: CDR1 MDHEN, CDR2 SYDVKM. Deletions cut 6 bases from V and 4 bases from J, with 13 bases between. The CDR3 is made up of 14 amino acids. CDR3 residues: CASRHNRANQPQHF. CDR3 sequence (DNA): TGTGCCAGCAGACATAACAGGGCGAATCAGCCCCAGCATTTT.

This chain's CDR3 is CASSTGTGTSGHEQFF. The CDR3, as DNA: TGTGCCAGCAGCACTGGTACCGGGACTAGCGGTCATGAGCAGTTCTTC. The chain combines TRBV5-4 with TRBJ2-1, with 11 bases that match TRBD2. With 4 bases clipped from V and 8 bases from J, the junction kept 11 bases outside the gene matches. The CDR3 sequence is 16 residues long. Germline CDR1 SGHNT, CDR2 YYREEE (reference sequence).

The chain has TRBV9 and TRBJ2-3; the match to TRBD2 covers 10 bases. Unmatched junction bases numbered 3, after V lost 3 bases and J lost 5 bases. Germline V gives CDR1 SGDLS, CDR2 YYNGEE. The CDR3 covers 14 residues. In DNA, the CDR3 is TGTGCCAGCAGCGCCGGGACTAGCGTAGATACGCAGTATTTT. Its translation: CASSAGTSVDTQYF. The full variable domain, rest sourced from reference TRBV9 and TRBJ2-3, is DSGVTQTPKHLITATGQRVTLRCSPRSGDLSVYWYQQSLDQGLQFLIQYYNGEERAKGNILERFSAQQFPDLHSELNLSSLELGDSALYFCASSAGTSVDTQYFGPGTRLTVL.

J is TRBJ1-6 and V is TRBV14, with D unclear. Germline assignment: CDR1 SGHDN and CDR2 FVKESK. V was cut by 9 bases and J by 0 bases, with 12 bases left in between. This CDR3 spans 15 amino acids. The CDR3, as DNA: TGTGCCAGAGATGAACAGAGCTCCTATAATTCACCCCTCCACTTT. It translates to CARDEQSSYNSPLHF. Filled out from reference TRBV14 and TRBJ1-6, the complete variable domain reads EAGVTQFPSHSVIEKGQTVTLRCDPISGHDNLYWYRRVMGKEIKFLLHFVKESKQDESGMPNNRFLAERTGGTYSTLKVQPAELEDSGVYFCARDEQSSYNSPLHFGNGTRLTVT.

The CDR3 DNA reads TGTGCCACCAGACGCGGGAGTGAGGACACCGGGGAGCTGTTTTTT. Its translation is CATRRGSEDTGELFF. The genes are TRBV15 and TRBJ2-2; 7 bases agree with TRBD2. Trimming cost V 6 bases and J 3 bases; bases outside gene matches: 7. From germline, CDR1 is LNHNV and CDR2 YYDKDF (reference sequence). This CDR3 is built from 15 residues. The variable domain in full, with the rest retrieved from reference TRBV15 and TRBJ2-2, is DAMVIQNPRYQVTQFGKPVTLSCSQTLNHNVMYWYQQKSSQAPKLLFHYYDKDFNNEADTPDNFQSRRPNTSFCFLDIRSPGLGDTAMYLCATRRGSEDTGELFFGEGSRLTVL.

The rearrangement links TRBV7-9 to TRBJ2-2; D unresolved. The CDR3 has 15 residues. V lost 3 bases and J lost 1, with 9 bases in between. CDR1 is SEHNR, CDR2 FQNEAQ, per germline (reference sequence). Here the CDR3 DNA reads TGTGCCAGCAGCTTTGAGACTGAGAACACCGGGGAGCTGTTTTTT. This codes for CASSFETENTGELFF.

CDR3 nucleotide sequence: TGTGCCAGCAGTAGGGCGGGGGACACCGGGGAGCTGTTTTTT. Translated, it gives CASSRAGDTGELFF. This chain uses TRBV6-5 with TRBJ2-2; 7 nucleotides align to TRBD2. The CDR3 contains 14 residues. The junction had 3 bases not matched to a gene; V was cut back by 5 bases and J by 3 bases. The germline CDR1 and CDR2 sequences are MNHEY and SVGAGI.

This rearrangement joins TRBV19 to TRBJ2-2, with 8 bases matching TRBD2. The CDR3 has 15 amino acids. Germline V gene lookup returns CDR1 LNHDA and CDR2 SQIVND (reference sequence). The V and J ends lost 5 bases and 0 bases, in that order; junction bases with no gene match: 2. In DNA form, the CDR3 reads TGTGCCAGTAGTGGGCGGGAGGCGAACACCGGGGAGCTGTTTTTT. It translates to CASSGREANTGELFF.